The present T cell receptor (beta chain) was sequenced within a study of CD8 T cells in Susac syndrome. The sequenced target, TCR beta, came from blood CD8+ and CD4+ T cells. Controls matched for age and sex were healthy donors. V was cut by 6 bases and J by 6 bases, with 11 bases left in between. This CDR3 spans 12 amino acids. Looked up from germline, CDR1 is SQVTM and CDR2 is ANQGSEA. cDNA came from approximately 0.5 to 1 ug RNA primed by random hexamers. Multiplex immunoSEQ PCR targeted 54 Vbeta and 13 Jbeta TCR beta segments. TCRdb called the immunoSEQ multiplex PCR reads again in MiXCR, with one record for every CDR3 protein. The sample includes tens of thousands of distinct CDR3 sequences, roughly 93% seen only once; the top ten take around 0.53%.

This rearrangement joins TRBV29-1 to TRBJ2-2; a weak D match, TRBD2 (5 bases). Material: CD8+ T cells from PBMCs. The sequence came from a human donor in good health. CDR3: CSVARGAGELFF. The CDR3 DNA sequence: TGCAGCGTGGCCCGGGGTGCCGGGGAGCTGTTTTTT.